Below are 32 T cell receptor beta chains sequenced from a single sample in a study of cytomegalovirus exposure and HLA in healthy donors. Primers included in the PCR were 60 Vbeta and 13 Jbeta primers. Repertoires were generated with immunoSEQ multiplex PCR, while TCRdb's copy carries only in-frame clones and drops some. Of 130,000 to 150,000 clones listed, around 75% are singletons. The sequencing sample was made of PBMCs. The source is a female donor in good health and CMV-seronegative.

The chain links TRBV10-1 to TRBJ2-1; 12 bases line up with TRBD2. CDR3 size: 16 residues. The germline V gene has CDR1 WNHNN and CDR2 SYGVQD (reference sequence). The V segment lost 8 bases and the J segment 9 bases; nucleotides outside the gene matches: 14. CDR3 sequence reads: CASAPPGTSGLSEQFF. The CDR3 DNA reads TGCGCCAGCGCACCTCCCGGGACTAGCGGGTTAAGTGAGCAGTTCTTC.

The chain has TRBV7-6 and TRBJ2-5; 7 bases align to TRBD1. Germline trimming cut 5 bases from V and 5 bases from J; bases unmatched to any gene: 14. CDR1 is SGHVS and CDR2 is FNYEAQ in the germline V gene. The CDR3 extends over 16 amino acids. The CDR3 protein is CASSVNRGRLGETQYF. For the CDR3, the DNA is TGTGCCAGCAGCGTTAACAGGGGAAGGTTGGGGGAGACCCAGTACTTC.

This rearrangement joins TRBV5-4 to TRBJ2-1; 9 bases align to TRBD2. The CDR3 extends over 17 amino acids. Unmatched junction bases numbered 11, after V lost 1 base and J lost 6 bases. Germline-derived CDR1 and CDR2 are SGHNT and YYREEE (reference sequence). CDR3 region: CASSLSPRRGGRNEQFF. The CDR3 nucleotides are TGTGCCAGCAGCTTGTCCCCCAGGCGGGGGGGCCGCAATGAGCAGTTCTTC.

The rearrangement joins TRBV5-1 to TRBJ2-7; D perhaps matches TRBD1 (6 bases). Germline V gene sequence: CDR1 SGHRS, CDR2 YFSETQ. The CDR3 contains 14 residues. The V end lost 1 base, the J end lost 3 bases, and 11 bases lay between the germline ends. Written as DNA, the CDR3 is TGCGCCAGCAGCTTGACAGGGATCGGCTACGAGCAGTACTTC. It codes for CASSLTGIGYEQYF.

The chain joins TRBV5-1 to TRBJ2-3, with unresolved D. Trimming shortened V by 0 bases and J by 4 bases, and 3 bases separated the two germline ends. The CDR3 has 12 amino acids. CDR1 and CDR2 from the germline V gene are SGHRS and YFSETQ. The CDR3 sequence is CASSLAADTQYF. The CDR3 DNA reads as TGCGCCAGCAGCTTGGCCGCAGATACGCAGTATTTT. Combining the CDR3 with reference TRBV5-1 and TRBJ2-3 gives the whole variable domain KAGVTQTPRYLIKTRGQQVTLSCSPISGHRSVSWYQQTPGQGLQFLFEYFSETQRNKGNFPGRFSGRQFSNSRSEMNVSTLELGDSALYLCASSLAADTQYFGPGTRLTVL.

This clone was seen a few times. The chain employs TRBV10-3 and TRBJ1-1; no firm D call. The CDR3 spans 11 residues. Germline V gene data show CDR1 as ENHRY and CDR2 as SYGVKD. V was cut by 10 bases and J by 5 bases, with 11 bases left in between. CDR3 protein: CATWGETEAFF. Written as DNA, the CDR3 is TGTGCCACCTGGGGAGAAACTGAAGCTTTCTTT.

The chain employs TRBV5-1 and TRBJ1-5; D not certain. CDR1 is SGHRS, CDR2 YFSETQ, per germline. CDR3 size: 18 residues. Deletions cut 0 bases from V and 0 bases from J, with 16 bases between. CDR3 DNA: TGCGCCAGCAGCTTGGTCCCGGCCACTAGATATAGCAATCAGCCCCAGCATTTT. Translation: CASSLVPATRYSNQPQHF.

On this clone itself: This sample includes further DNA sequences coding for the same CDR3. The V call is TRBV2, the J call TRBJ2-7, with D possibly TRBD1 on 6 matching bases. Between the trimmed V and J ends, which lost 5 bases and 4 bases, there was a span of 9 bases. This CDR3 is 12 amino acids long. Germline assignment: CDR1 SNHLY and CDR2 FYNNEI. The CDR3 region is CASSRQGYEQYF. The CDR3 bases are TGTGCCAGCAGTCGCCAGGGGTACGAGCAGTACTTC.

V usage is TRBV15 and J usage is TRBJ2-1, with D tentatively TRBD1 (5 bases). The CDR3 is 15 residues long. Germline V gives CDR1 LNHNV, CDR2 YYDKDF (reference sequence). Trimming pared 1 base from V and 1 base from J, leaving 8 bases between. The CDR3 nucleotides are TGTGCCACCAGCAGAGCCCAGGGATCCTACAATGAGCAGTTCTTC. Translation: CATSRAQGSYNEQFF.

This clone has only one observation. This chain connects TRBV30 to TRBJ1-1, with D tentatively TRBD1 (5 bases). Germline V lookup: CDR1 GTSNPN, CDR2 SVGIG (reference sequence). V was pared by 1 base and J by 7 bases, with 13 bases between. CDR3 size: 13 residues. DNA for the CDR3: TGTGCCTGGAGTGAACGCAGGGATGGTGAAGCTTTCTTT. Amino acid sequence: CAWSERRDGEAFF.

The V call is TRBV18, the J call TRBJ1-1; no firm D call. CDR1 and CDR2 (germline): KGHSH, LQKENI. The CDR3 has 13 amino acids. Trimming removed 6 bases from V and 2 bases from J, with 10 bases in between. This CDR3 is CASSPQANTEAFF. The CDR3 DNA reads TGTGCCAGCTCGCCCCAGGCTAACACTGAAGCTTTCTTT.

The CDR3 protein is CASTYRGQGADTQYF. The CDR3 nucleotides read TGTGCCAGCACCTACAGAGGACAGGGCGCAGATACGCAGTATTTT. The chain joins TRBV7-3 to TRBJ2-3, with 8 nucleotides matching TRBD1. This CDR3 is 15 amino acids long. Germline V gene data show CDR1 as SGHTA and CDR2 as FQGTGA. V lost 7 bases to trimming and J lost 4 bases; unmatched junction nucleotides: 10.

The genes are TRBV7-9 and TRBJ2-3; perhaps TRBD2 as D (6 bases). This CDR3 has 16 amino acids. The V and J ends lost 5 bases and 1 base respectively, with 16 bases between them. CDR1 and CDR2 (germline): SEHNR, FQNEAQ (reference sequence). The CDR3, as DNA: TGTGCCAGCAGCCCCCAAACGGGAGAAGGCACAGATACGCAGTATTTT. Amino acids: CASSPQTGEGTDTQYF.

This chain links TRBV28 with TRBJ2-1, with 8 bases that match TRBD2. Germline trimming cut 7 bases from V and 14 bases from J; bases unmatched to any gene: 10. CDR1 MDHEN and CDR2 SYDVKM come from the germline V gene. This CDR3 has 12 amino acids. DNA of the CDR3: TGTGCCAGCAAGAAAGGACTAGCTTTTAAGTTCTTC. It yields the protein CASKKGLAFKFF.

The V gene is TRBV9, the J gene TRBJ1-4, with TRBD1 as a possible D gene (6 bases). Trimming took 4 bases from V and 7 from J, leaving 17 bases between them. CDR1 and CDR2 from the germline V gene are SGDLS and YYNGEE. This CDR3 contains 15 residues. Here the CDR3 reads CASSTQGAASEKLFF. DNA for the CDR3: TGTGCCAGCAGCACACAGGGCGCGGCCAGTGAAAAACTGTTTTTT. The variable domain in full, with the rest retrieved from reference TRBV9 and TRBJ1-4, is DSGVTQTPKHLITATGQRVTLRCSPRSGDLSVYWYQQSLDQGLQFLIQYYNGEERAKGNILERFSAQQFPDLHSELNLSSLELGDSALYFCASSTQGAASEKLFFGSGTQLSVL.

This chain uses TRBV28 with TRBJ1-5; D is unclear. V was clipped by 4 bases and J by 6 bases, with 7 bases between them. This CDR3 has 12 residues. The germline gives CDR1 MDHEN, CDR2 SYDVKM. In DNA, the CDR3 is TGTGCCAGCAGTTCCGGAGGTCAGCCCCAGCATTTT. Amino acid sequence: CASSSGGQPQHF.

This sequence joins TRBV7-9 and TRBJ2-3; 7 nucleotides line up with TRBD2. CDR1 is SEHNR, CDR2 FQNEAQ, per germline (reference sequence). V shed 3 bases and J 4 bases; nucleotides not matched to a gene: 7. The CDR3 runs to 15 residues. The CDR3 is CASSFIGRKADTQYF. The CDR3 bases are TGTGCCAGCAGCTTTATCGGGAGGAAAGCAGATACGCAGTATTTT.

This sequence joins TRBV5-5 and TRBJ1-1, with a possible D match to TRBD1 (6 bases). The CDR3 has 13 amino acids. Between the trimmed V and J ends, which lost 6 bases and 2 bases, there was a span of 11 bases. The germline V gene has CDR1 SGHKS and CDR2 YYEKEE (reference sequence). CDR3 in amino acids: CASTWTANTEAFF. DNA for the CDR3: TGTGCCAGCACTTGGACAGCAAACACTGAAGCTTTCTTT. Based on the CDR3 plus reference TRBV5-5 and TRBJ1-1, the full variable domain is DAGVTQSPTHLIKTRGQQVTLRCSPISGHKSVSWYQQVLGQGPQFIFQYYEKEERGRGNFPDRFSARQFPNYSSELNVNALLLGDSALYLCASTWTANTEAFFGQGTRLTVV.

The gene calls are TRBV9 and TRBJ2-3, with 7 bases matching TRBD2. The CDR3 extends over 16 amino acids. The germline gives CDR1 SGDLS, CDR2 YYNGEE. V lost 0 bases to trimming and J lost 0 bases; unmatched junction nucleotides: 4. CDR3 region: CASSVVGEGSTDTQYF. CDR3 nucleotides: TGTGCCAGCAGCGTAGTGGGGGAGGGGAGCACAGATACGCAGTATTTT.

The chain couples TRBV7-6 to TRBJ2-3, with D unclear. The CDR3 consists of 12 residues. V was clipped by 6 bases and J by 6 bases, with 10 bases between them. Germline values: CDR1 SGHVS, CDR2 FNYEAQ. In nucleotides, the CDR3 is TGTGCCAGCAGTTTTTCAATGGATACGCAGTATTTT. Translated: CASSFSMDTQYF.

The chain is built from TRBV2 and TRBJ2-6; 10 bases align to TRBD1. Germline lookup yields CDR1 SNHLY and CDR2 FYNNEI. V shed 6 bases and J 4 bases; nucleotides not matched to a gene: 12. The CDR3 extends over 18 amino acids. DNA for the CDR3: TGTGCCAGCAGCCCGGGACAGGGGCGGCTGCGGGGGGCCAACGTCCTGACTTTC. It is translated as CASSPGQGRLRGANVLTF.

The CDR3 DNA reads TGTGCAAGTCGCTTGCCGACTTTAGCCAAAAACATTCAGTACTTC. Translating gives CASRLPTLAKNIQYF. The V gene is TRBV12-2, the J gene TRBJ2-4; no DNA check was done on the table's D call, TRBD2. TRBV12-2 corresponds to a pseudogene. CDR3 length: 15 residues.

This clone was counted a few times. This chain connects TRBV7-9 to TRBJ2-7, with 8 bases identical to TRBD1. The CDR3 totals 16 residues. V shed 5 bases and J 5 bases; nucleotides not matched to a gene: 14. Germline loops: CDR1 SEHNR, CDR2 FQNEAQ (reference sequence). CDR3 amino acids: CASSPSYRQGRHEQYF. In nucleotides, the CDR3 is TGTGCCAGCAGCCCCTCCTATAGACAGGGGCGCCACGAGCAGTACTTC.

This sequence joins TRBV5-4 and TRBJ1-1; D possibly corresponds to TRBD1 (5 bases). CDR1 and CDR2 from the germline V gene are SGHNT and YYREEE (reference sequence). Trimming took 1 base from V and 0 from J, leaving 19 bases between them. The CDR3 has 18 residues. CDR3 nucleotide sequence: TGTGCCAGCAGCTTGTCAGGGCAGGGCCGGATCATGAACACTGAAGCTTTCTTT. As protein: CASSLSGQGRIMNTEAFF.

The J gene is TRBJ2-5, the V gene TRBV5-1; 9 bases are shared with TRBD2. V lost 3 bases to trimming and J lost 5 bases; unmatched junction nucleotides: 5. The germline gives CDR1 SGHRS, CDR2 YFSETQ. The CDR3 totals 14 residues. The CDR3 loop is CASSSGLAGETQYF. The CDR3 nucleotides are TGCGCCAGCAGCTCGGGACTAGCTGGGGAGACCCAGTACTTC.

The chain uses TRBV6-5 and TRBJ2-2; TRBD1 agrees at 9 bases. V trimming: 7 bases; J trimming: 0 bases; junction bases outside the gene matches: 0. Per the germline V gene, CDR1 is MNHEY and CDR2 is SVGAGI. The CDR3 runs 14 residues. The CDR3 region is CASNRGPNTGELFF. CDR3 DNA: TGTGCCAGCAACAGGGGGCCGAACACCGGGGAGCTGTTTTTT.

The CDR3 is CASSLTGLETQYF. CDR3 nucleotides: TGTGCCAGCAGTCTTACAGGGTTAGAGACCCAGTACTTC. This sequence joins TRBV5-5 and TRBJ2-5, with a tentative D call TRBD1 (6 bases). Germline-derived CDR1 and CDR2 are SGHKS and YYEKEE (reference sequence). Trimming removed 5 bases at V and 4 bases at J, with 12 bases between. This CDR3 is 13 amino acids long.

The V and J genes are TRBV6-5 and TRBJ2-5; 7 nucleotides agree with TRBD2. V lost 1 base and J lost 3; bases outside the gene matches: 8. Germline CDR1 MNHEY, CDR2 SVGAGI. The CDR3 is 16 amino acids. The CDR3 region has the DNA TGTGCCAGCAGTTACTGGGTTAGCGGGTCAGAAGAGACCCAGTACTTC. It codes for CASSYWVSGSEETQYF.

The chain links TRBV7-3 to TRBJ2-7, with D maybe TRBD1 (6 bases). Germline V gene data show CDR1 as SGHTA and CDR2 as FQGTGA. This CDR3 contains 13 residues. Trimming took 11 bases from V and 2 from J, leaving 16 bases between them. CDR3 bases: TGTGCCGGCCGGGACAAGATTACCTACGAGCAGTACTTC. Protein: CAGRDKITYEQYF.

The V and J genes are TRBV30 and TRBJ1-1; D remains unclear. Deletions cut 4 bases from V and 1 base from J, with 4 bases between. The CDR3 is made up of 11 amino acids. Germline V gene sequence: CDR1 GTSNPN, CDR2 SVGIG (reference sequence). The CDR3 reads CAWNTNTEAFF. CDR3 coding DNA: TGTGCCTGGAACACGAACACTGAAGCTTTCTTT.

The genes are TRBV2 and TRBJ2-5; 9 bases are shared with TRBD2. The CDR3 sequence is 15 residues long. Germline lookup yields CDR1 SNHLY and CDR2 FYNNEI. The trim removed 6 bases at V and 5 bases at J, leaving 10 bases unmatched. The CDR3 is CASSPVASGVETQYF. The CDR3 DNA follows: TGTGCCAGCAGCCCCGTCGCTAGCGGGGTGGAGACCCAGTACTTC.

This chain links TRBV19 with TRBJ2-7; 8 nucleotides align to TRBD1. Germline V gene lookup returns CDR1 LNHDA and CDR2 SQIVND (reference sequence). The CDR3 is made up of 16 amino acids. Trimming took 1 base from V and 7 from J; bases not matched to a gene: 12. The CDR3 bases are TGTGCCAGTAGTATAGGTCCGGGCAGGGGGCAAGGGGAGCAGTACTTC. Residues: CASSIGPGRGQGEQYF.